Presented here are 21 T cell receptor beta chains from one specimen sequenced in a study of metastatic and nonmetastatic thyroid tumors. Every patient was untreated before thyroid surgery. TCRdb redid the clone calls on the PCR reads using MiXCR. The table has 35,000 to 50,000 clones, 24% seen once. The sequenced sample was tumor tissue. The receptors were gathered from a female donor with papillary thyroid cancer or a benign thyroid nodule (not recorded which). Some clones in this sample may be carry-over from other donors' samples.

This chain links TRBV15 with TRBJ1-2; TRBD1 matches at 7 bases. CDR1 is LNHNV, CDR2 YYDKDF, per germline (reference sequence). CDR3 length: 13 residues. V lost 3 bases and J lost 8; bases outside the gene matches: 6. The CDR3 DNA is TGTGCCACCAGCAGGGAGGGGGCGCGGGGCTACACCTTC. The encoded protein is CATSREGARGYTF. The variable domain in full, completed from reference TRBV15 and TRBJ1-2, reads DAMVIQNPRYQVTQFGKPVTLSCSQTLNHNVMYWYQQKSSQAPKLLFHYYDKDFNNEADTPDNFQSRRPNTSFCFLDIRSPGLGDTAMYLCATSREGARGYTFGSGTRLTVV.

This clone was observed a handful of times. The gene calls are TRBV12-3 or TRBV12-4 and TRBJ2-2, with D perhaps assigned TRBD1 or TRBD2 (5 bases each). The CDR3 covers 17 residues. Trimming shortened V by 7 bases and J by 3 bases, and 21 bases separated the two germline ends. This CDR3 reads CASTSNGTAIYTGELFF. The CDR3 bases are TGTGCCAGCACCTCTAATGGGACCGCGATATACACCGGGGAGCTGTTTTTT.

By frequency in the sample, this clone is medium-sized. V usage is TRBV27 and J usage is TRBJ1-2, with no clear D. Between the trimmed V and J ends, which lost 8 bases and 4 bases, there was a span of 11 bases. The CDR3 is made up of 12 amino acids. Per the germline V gene, CDR1 is MNHEY and CDR2 is SMNVEV (reference sequence). The CDR3 spells CASGRGFYGYTF. CDR3 nucleotide sequence: TGTGCCAGCGGTCGGGGTTTCTATGGCTACACCTTC.

This clone was detected a few times. Being one base from a much bigger clone, this may be a read error. V gene TRBV5-6 combines with J gene TRBJ2-1; no reliable D call. The V end lost 5 bases, the J end lost 8 bases, and 20 bases lay between the germline ends. Germline CDR1 and CDR2: SGHDT and YYEEEE. This CDR3 is built from 15 residues. The CDR3 coding sequence is TGTGCCAGCAGTCTTACTGGGGATTTTGAGTATGAGCAGTTCTTC. Its protein is CASSLTGDFEYEQFF.

This clone was seen more than once but under ten times. The chain carries TRBV27 and TRBJ1-3; D is ambiguous. Trimming pared 2 bases from V and 7 bases from J, leaving 12 bases between. Germline CDR1 MNHEY, CDR2 SMNVEV (reference sequence). The CDR3 consists of 14 residues. The CDR3 DNA is TGTGCCAGCAGTTTAAACGCGAAGGCGAACACCATATATTTT. Translated, it gives CASSLNAKANTIYF.

The chain uses TRBV15 and TRBJ2-7, with D possibly being TRBD2 (5 bases). V was trimmed by 8 bases and J by 2 bases, leaving 13 bases between them. The germline gives CDR1 LNHNV, CDR2 YYDKDF (reference sequence). CDR3 length: 13 amino acids. The CDR3 sequence: CATALDLAYEQYF. The CDR3 bases are TGTGCCACCGCACTAGACCTCGCCTACGAGCAGTACTTC. Using reference TRBV15 and TRBJ2-7 for the parts outside the CDR3, the full variable domain is DAMVIQNPRYQVTQFGKPVTLSCSQTLNHNVMYWYQQKSSQAPKLLFHYYDKDFNNEADTPDNFQSRRPNTSFCFLDIRSPGLGDTAMYLCATALDLAYEQYFGPGTRLTVT.

The chain links TRBV6-1 to TRBJ2-1; 7 nucleotides line up with TRBD2. V dropped 6 bases and J dropped 1; count of bases not matched to a gene: 6. CDR1 MNHNS and CDR2 SASEGT come from the germline V gene. This CDR3 is 15 amino acids long. The CDR3, as DNA: TGTGCCAGCAGCCCTAGGGGAGGGTCCTACAATGAGCAGTTCTTC. Translating it yields CASSPRGGSYNEQFF.

At least ten counts were recorded for this clone. The chain employs TRBV18 and TRBJ1-1; TRBD1 agrees at 9 bases. The V gene's germline CDR1 is KGHSH and CDR2 LQKENI. This CDR3 contains 14 residues. The ends lost 3 bases at V and 5 bases at J; junction bases unmatched: 4. The chain's CDR3 is CASSPGTGMTEAFF. CDR3 in DNA: TGTGCCAGCTCACCTGGGACAGGGATGACTGAAGCTTTCTTT. Complete variable domain (other parts from reference TRBV18 and TRBJ1-1): NAGVMQNPRHLVRRRGQEARLRCSPMKGHSHVYWYRQLPEEGLKFMVYLQKENIIDESGMPKERFSAEFPKEGPSILRIQQVVRGDSAAYFCASSPGTGMTEAFFGQGTRLTVV.

The count of this clone is one. J is TRBJ1-5 and V is TRBV18; a possible D gene is TRBD1 (6 bases). Germline V gives CDR1 KGHSH, CDR2 LQKENI. V lost 3 bases, J lost 6 bases, and 12 bases lay in between. The CDR3 is 14 residues long. CDR3 bases: TGTGCCAGCTCACCGGACAGAGGGAGTCAGCCCCAGCATTTT. Its protein is CASSPDRGSQPQHF.

The chain recombines TRBV6-1 with TRBJ2-7, with 8 bases identical to TRBD1. CDR3 length: 12 amino acids. Trimming at V came to 10 bases and at J to 2 bases, leaving 4 bases not matched to a gene. Germline V gene data show CDR1 as MNHNS and CDR2 as SASEGT. In DNA, the CDR3 is TGTGCCATCCCGGGACAGGCCTACGAGCAGTACTTC. It yields the protein CAIPGQAYEQYF.

In its sample, this clone was seen a few times. The V gene is TRBV12-3 or TRBV12-4, the J gene TRBJ1-1; TRBD1 matches 8 bases. V was clipped by 6 bases and J by 0 bases; unmatched bases: 9. The CDR3 spans 16 residues. The CDR3 region is CASRWGTGTMNTEAFF. CDR3 in DNA: TGTGCCAGCAGGTGGGGGACAGGAACTATGAACACTGAAGCTTTCTTT.

This clone is medium-sized (0.01 to 0.1%). The genes are TRBV19 and TRBJ1-2; 9 nucleotides line up with TRBD1. Germline V CDR1 and CDR2: LNHDA, SQIVND (reference sequence). Germline trimming cut 6 bases from V and 0 bases from J; bases unmatched to any gene: 2. The CDR3 length is 14 residues. The CDR3 protein is CASRGQGANYGYTF. The DNA of the CDR3 is TGTGCCAGTAGGGGACAGGGAGCTAACTATGGCTACACCTTC.

This clone has a handful of counts. The chain employs TRBV20-1 and TRBJ2-3, with 14 bases identical to TRBD2. This CDR3 has 15 residues. V shed 4 bases, J shed 4 bases, and the junction held 4 bases outside the gene matches. Germline V CDR1 and CDR2: DFQATT, SNEGSKA (reference sequence). The DNA of the CDR3 is TGCAGTGCTACGGGACTAGCGGGGGTTTCAGATACGCAGTATTTT. Its protein product is CSATGLAGVSDTQYF.

As to this clone: One end of the junction is discordant with germline, which a read error may explain. The gene calls are TRBV15 and TRBJ2-5, with 9 bases aligning to TRBD2. The CDR3 contains 17 residues. Germline CDR1 and CDR2: LNHNV and YYDKDF (reference sequence). The CDR3 loop is CATSRSGSGRSGETQYF. CDR3 sequence (DNA): TGTGCCACTAGCAGATCTGGAAGCGGGAGGTCCGGAGAGACCCAGTACTTC.

This clone was observed many times. The chain combines TRBV28 with TRBJ2-7, with D perhaps given as TRBD1 or TRBD2 (5 bases each). V shed 2 bases and J shed 7 bases, with 30 bases lying between them. The germline V gene has CDR1 MDHEN and CDR2 SYDVKM. The CDR3 is 19 residues long. The CDR3 DNA is TGTGCCAGCAGTTTAAGGGTAGGGTGGACCGGGACCCCCCGAGTGGAGCAGTACTTC. Its translation: CASSLRVGWTGTPRVEQYF.

This chain connects TRBV12-3 or TRBV12-4 to TRBJ2-7, with TRBD2 as a possible D gene (5 bases). V was trimmed by 5 bases and J by 0 bases, leaving 8 bases between them. The CDR3 loop spans 13 amino acids. In DNA, the CDR3 is TGTGCCAGCAGTAGTACTAGCTCCTACGAGCAGTACTTC. As protein: CASSSTSSYEQYF.

This sequence joins TRBV20-1 and TRBJ1-1; D possibly corresponds to TRBD1 (6 bases). There are 13 residues in the CDR3. Germline CDR1 DFQATT, CDR2 SNEGSKA (reference sequence). The V end lost 5 bases, the J end lost 0 bases, and 10 bases lay between the germline ends. The CDR3 DNA sequence: TGCAGTGCTTTTCAGGGGATGAACACTGAAGCTTTCTTT. It translates to CSAFQGMNTEAFF.

This clone was found many times. The genes are TRBV4-1 and TRBJ2-3; either TRBD1 or TRBD2 may fit D (6 bases each). The V end lost 0 bases, the J end lost 0 bases, and 10 bases lay between the germline ends. Germline V gene sequence: CDR1 MGHRA, CDR2 YSYEKL. The CDR3 is 16 residues long. CDR3 loop: CASSQEPGASTDTQYF. The DNA for the CDR3 is TGCGCCAGCAGCCAAGAACCGGGGGCTAGCACAGATACGCAGTATTTT.

This clone came up a few times. The chain joins TRBV5-1 to TRBJ2-7, with D unresolved. V lost 3 bases, J lost 0 bases, and 7 bases lay in between. The CDR3 sequence is 13 residues long. The germline gives CDR1 SGHRS, CDR2 YFSETQ. The CDR3 sequence: CASSYGSSYEQYF. The CDR3 DNA reads as TGCGCCAGCAGCTACGGAAGCTCCTACGAGCAGTACTTC.

This clone was seen ten or more times. The rearrangement links TRBV19 to TRBJ1-4; a weak D match, TRBD1 (5 bases). V was pared by 5 bases and J by 1 base, with 11 bases between. The CDR3 is made up of 15 amino acids. The germline V gene encodes CDR1 LNHDA and CDR2 SQIVND (reference sequence). The CDR3 reads CASSSRGGTNEKLFF. The CDR3 nucleotides are TGTGCCAGTAGTTCAAGGGGAGGAACTAATGAAAAACTGTTTTTT.

Regarding this clone: This could be a read error, since a much larger clone is one nucleotide away. This chain links TRBV6-2 or TRBV6-3 with TRBJ2-3, with a tentative D call TRBD1 (5 bases). The CDR3 consists of 15 residues. Germline V CDR1 and CDR2: MNHEY, SVGEGT. The CDR3 coding sequence is TGTGCCGGCAGTTACAGGATAGCTAGCACAGATACGCAGTATTTT. The encoded protein is CAGSYRIASTDTQYF.